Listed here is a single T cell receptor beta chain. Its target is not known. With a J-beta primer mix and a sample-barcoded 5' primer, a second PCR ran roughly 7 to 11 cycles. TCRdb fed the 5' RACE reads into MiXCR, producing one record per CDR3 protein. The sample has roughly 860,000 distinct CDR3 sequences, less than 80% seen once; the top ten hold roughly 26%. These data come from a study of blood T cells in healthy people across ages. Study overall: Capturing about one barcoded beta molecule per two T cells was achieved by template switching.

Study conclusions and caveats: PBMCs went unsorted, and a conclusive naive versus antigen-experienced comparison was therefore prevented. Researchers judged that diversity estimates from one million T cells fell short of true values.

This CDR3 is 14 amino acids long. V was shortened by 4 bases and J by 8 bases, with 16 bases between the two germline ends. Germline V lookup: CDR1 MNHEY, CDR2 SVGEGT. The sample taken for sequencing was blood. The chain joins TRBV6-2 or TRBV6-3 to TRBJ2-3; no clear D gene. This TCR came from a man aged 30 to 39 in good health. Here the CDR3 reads CASSLEGRSGTQYF. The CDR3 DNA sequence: TGTGCCAGCAGTTTGGAAGGACGCTCGGGTACGCAGTATTTT.